This entry concerns a single T cell receptor (beta chain). V was pared by 6 bases and J by 9 bases, with 13 bases of the junction left unmatched. CDR3 length: 15 residues. CDR1 and CDR2 from the germline V gene are WSHSY and SAAADI. These data originate in a study of blood T cell repertoires in COVID-19. About the study: Acute and convalescent COVID-19 samples came from the United States, Italy and Spain. PBMCs, B-cell-depleted T cells, or T cells provided the cDNA or gDNA that made up the material.

In the original processing: Nucleated cell number was recorded as an estimate derived from reference gene primer amplification. The data were produced by immunoSEQ multiplex PCR, yet TCRdb's version contains in-frame clones alone and is incomplete. D and trimming come from the DNA, and the V and J calls and clone size come from that table. The sample shows over 200,000 clones, approximately 85% of them seen only once. This sequence joins TRBV10-2 and TRBJ1-2, with 10 bases identical to TRBD1. Input material: peripheral blood. This TCR was recovered from a woman between 45 and 65 years old with active or convalescent COVID-19. For the CDR3, the DNA is TGCGCCAGCAGCGGACGGACAGGGGGTTTTAGGAGCTACACCTTC. Its translation is CASSGRTGGFRSYTF.